This passage covers 8 T cell receptor beta chains from one sample sequenced in a study of blood T cells in healthy people across ages. For the second PCR, which ran for roughly 6 to 11 cycles, a sample-barcoded 5' primer and a J-beta primer mix were used. One entry per CDR3 protein, called by TCRdb with MiXCR from the 5' RACE reads. The table records 1.8 million or so distinct CDR3 sequences, about 39% of them present only once. The sample taken for sequencing was blood. All receptors come from a human donor in good health.

V and J are TRBV28 and TRBJ2-4; 8 nucleotides align to TRBD1. Per the germline V gene, CDR1 is MDHEN and CDR2 is SYDVKM. This CDR3 is 11 amino acids long. V dropped 4 bases and J dropped 13; count of bases not matched to a gene: 3. As DNA, the CDR3 is TGTGCCAGCAGTTCCCGGACAGGGCAGTACTTC. Translating it yields CASSSRTGQYF.

This chain links TRBV20-1 with TRBJ1-1, with D perhaps matching TRBD1 (6 bases). Germline V CDR1 and CDR2: DFQATT, SNEGSKA (reference sequence). The CDR3 is made up of 13 amino acids. The CDR3 DNA reads as TGCAGGGCGCGCTCAGGGGTAATGACTGAAGCTTTCTTT. It is translated as CRARSGVMTEAFF.

This clonotype has more than one count but fewer than ten. The chain carries TRBV9 and TRBJ2-4; perhaps TRBD1 as D (5 bases). The J call may not be correct, given that the DNA end is closer to TRBJ2-7. There are 14 residues in the CDR3. Germline V gene lookup returns CDR1 SGDLS and CDR2 YYNGEE. CDR3 in DNA: TGTGCCAGCAGCGTTGAACAGGACACCTACGAGCAGTACTTC. This translates into CASSVEQDTYEQYF.

This clonotype was counted a few times. Written as DNA, the CDR3 is TGTGCCTGGAGTTACTCAGGGAATTCACCCCTCCACTTT. As protein: CAWSYSGNSPLHF. The chain uses TRBV30 and TRBJ1-6; tentative D call: TRBD1 (5 bases). Deletions cut 2 bases from V and 7 bases from J, with 9 bases between. This CDR3 is built from 13 residues. Per germline, CDR1 GTSNPN and CDR2 SVGIG (reference sequence).

This clonotype was seen once. This chain links TRBV2 with TRBJ1-5, with 7 nucleotides matching TRBD1. The V gene's germline CDR1 is SNHLY and CDR2 FYNNEI. Trimming cost V 4 bases and J 4 bases; bases outside gene matches: 4. This CDR3 has 14 residues. CDR3 protein: CASSAGTENQPQHF. The CDR3 nucleotides are TGTGCCAGCAGTGCCGGGACAGAGAATCAGCCCCAGCATTTT.

Comment on this clonotype: With a much larger clone just one base away, this may be a read error. The genes are TRBV6-2 or TRBV6-3 and TRBJ2-3; D unresolved. The CDR3 consists of 12 residues. Germline V gene lookup returns CDR1 MNHEY and CDR2 SVGEGT. In DNA, the CDR3 is TGTGCCAGCAGTTACGCCACAGATACGCAGTGTTTT. Residues: CASSYATDTQCF.

The rearrangement uses TRBV12-3 or TRBV12-4 and TRBJ2-7, with 8 bases identical to TRBD1. The CDR3 sequence is 14 residues long. V was pared by 6 bases and J by 0 bases, with 4 bases of the junction left unmatched. The CDR3, as DNA: TGTGCCAGCAGAAGGACAGGGTACTCCTACGAGCAGTACTTC. Amino acids: CASRRTGYSYEQYF.

The sample holds a few counts of this clonotype. This rearrangement joins TRBV7-9 to TRBJ1-2; tentative D call: TRBD1 (5 bases). CDR1 is SEHNR and CDR2 is FQNEAQ in the germline V gene (reference sequence). CDR3 length: 19 amino acids. Trimming removed 3 bases from V and 1 base from J, with 24 bases in between. CDR3 loop: CASSLYPATEGSDNYGYTF. CDR3 sequence (DNA): TGTGCCAGCAGCTTGTATCCAGCCACCGAGGGGAGTGATAACTATGGCTACACCTTC. Drawing the rest from reference TRBV7-9 and TRBJ1-2, the complete variable domain is DTGVSQNPRHKITKRGQNVTFRCDPISEHNRLYWYRQTLGQGPEFLTYFQNEAQLEKSRLLSDRFSAERPKGSFSTLEIQRTEQGDSAMYLCASSLYPATEGSDNYGYTFGSGTRLTVV.